These T cell receptor beta chains were read from a single sample in a study of cytomegalovirus exposure and HLA in healthy donors. Here immunoSEQ multiplex PCR was the method, and the copy in TCRdb shows in-frame clones only, minus some. The sample lists about 180,000 clones, approximately 84% occurring once. Sample: PBMCs. All receptors come from a girl aged 5-17 years in good health and CMV-seropositive. The CDR3 runs from the conserved cysteine through the conserved F or W. D genes are given only for firm matches. Expanded clones are given a class, and other clones once, few, many or no size at all.

V	D	size	J	CDR3	DNA
TRBV4-1	TRBD2	NA	TRBJ2-3	CASSQEFGLAGIGYTQYF	TGCGCCAGCAGCCAAGAGTTCGGGCTAGCGGGGATTGGGTATACGCAGTATTTT
TRBV6-5	TRBD1	once	TRBJ2-5	CASSRTGGETQYF	TGTGCCAGCAGTAGGACAGGGGGAGAGACCCAGTACTTC
TRBV12-5	NA	NA	TRBJ2-5	CASGLSRGGTQYF	TGTGCTAGTGGTTTGAGCAGGGGCGGGACCCAGTACTTC
TRBV9	NA	NA	TRBJ1-1	CASSPPWQGPMNTEAFF	TGTGCCAGCAGCCCCCCGTGGCAGGGGCCCATGAACACTGAAGCTTTCTTT
TRBV5-1	TRBD1	once	TRBJ1-1	CASSKGQGYTEAFF	TGCGCCAGCAGCAAGGGACAGGGGTACACTGAAGCTTTCTTT
TRBV2	TRBD1	NA	TRBJ2-1	CASSKDRGPYNEQFF	TGTGCCAGCAGTAAGGACAGGGGGCCCTACAATGAGCAGTTCTTC
TRBV15	TRBD1	few	TRBJ2-6	CATSGGQGQSYSGANVLTF	TGTGCCACCAGCGGTGGACAGGGACAATCCTACTCTGGGGCCAACGTCCTGACTTTC
TRBV1	NA	NA	TRBJ1-5	CTSSQGIGQNNQPQHF	TGCACCAGCAGCCAAGGGATTGGACAGAATAATCAGCCCCAGCATTTT
TRBV19	TRBD2	NA	TRBJ2-1	CASSIRLAGGSYNEQFF	TGTGCCAGTAGTATTCGACTAGCGGGGGGGAGTTACAATGAGCAGTTCTTC
TRBV9	NA	NA	TRBJ2-7	CASSVHAEVRAEQYF	TGTGCCAGCAGCGTACACGCGGAGGTACGGGCCGAGCAGTACTTC
TRBV6-5	NA	NA	TRBJ1-1	CASRRNTEAFF	TGTGCCAGCAGGAGGAACACTGAAGCTTTCTTT
TRBV7-2	NA	NA	TRBJ1-1	CASRSRTEAFF	TGTGCCAGCAGGTCTAGAACTGAAGCTTTCTTT
TRBV19	TRBD1	NA	TRBJ1-2	CASETGASNYGYTF	TGTGCCAGTGAGACAGGGGCTTCTAACTATGGCTACACCTTC
TRBV10-1	NA	NA	TRBJ1-1	CASSSLPLNTEAFF	TGCGCCAGCAGTTCGCTACCTTTGAACACTGAAGCTTTCTTT
TRBV2	TRBD1	NA	TRBJ2-7	CASRDRPSLYEQYF	TGTGCCAGCAGGGACAGGCCTTCCTTGTACGAGCAGTACTTC
TRBV7-9	TRBD1	once	TRBJ1-3	CASSLAGQGEKYTIYF	TGTGCCAGCAGCTTAGCGGGACAGGGGGAAAAATACACCATATATTTT
TRBV7-9	TRBD1	NA	TRBJ2-5	CASSSGTGGLETQYF	TGTGCCAGCAGCTCCGGGACAGGGGGCTTGGAGACCCAGTACTTC
TRBV15	TRBD1	few	TRBJ1-3	CATSRAWAQTGSSGNTIYF	TGTGCCACCAGCAGAGCATGGGCCCAGACAGGGAGCTCTGGAAACACCATATATTTT
TRBV29-1	NA	once	TRBJ2-1	CSAWPLSGEQFF	TGCAGCGCCTGGCCCTTGAGCGGTGAGCAGTTCTTC
TRBV20-1	NA	NA	TRBJ1-2	CSARLEGWYTF	TGCAGTGCTAGACTTGAGGGCTGGTACACCTTC
TRBV5-5	NA	NA	TRBJ1-2	CASRRGGFVDGYTF	TGTGCCAGCCGAAGGGGGGGGTTTGTTGATGGCTACACCTTC
TRBV13	NA	NA	TRBJ2-5	CASSSPDRQETQYF	TGTGCCAGCAGCTCTCCGGACAGACAAGAGACCCAGTACTTC
TRBV10-3	NA	NA	TRBJ2-1	CAISESGLATNEQFF	TGTGCCATCAGTGAGTCGGGTCTAGCGACCAATGAGCAGTTCTTC
TRBV19	TRBD1	NA	TRBJ2-3	CASSDRDREPDTQYF	TGTGCCAGTAGTGACCGGGACAGGGAGCCAGATACGCAGTATTTT
TRBV18	NA	once	TRBJ2-1	CASSLGAPGIGNEQFF	TGTGCCAGCTCACTGGGGGCCCCGGGGATTGGCAATGAGCAGTTCTTC
TRBV30	TRBD1	NA	TRBJ1-1	CAWSSDRLNTEAFF	TGTGCCTGGAGTTCGGACAGGCTGAACACTGAAGCTTTCTTT
TRBV13	NA	NA	TRBJ1-6	CASTSTGAYNSPLHF	TGTGCCAGCACCTCCACAGGCGCCTATAATTCACCCCTCCACTTT